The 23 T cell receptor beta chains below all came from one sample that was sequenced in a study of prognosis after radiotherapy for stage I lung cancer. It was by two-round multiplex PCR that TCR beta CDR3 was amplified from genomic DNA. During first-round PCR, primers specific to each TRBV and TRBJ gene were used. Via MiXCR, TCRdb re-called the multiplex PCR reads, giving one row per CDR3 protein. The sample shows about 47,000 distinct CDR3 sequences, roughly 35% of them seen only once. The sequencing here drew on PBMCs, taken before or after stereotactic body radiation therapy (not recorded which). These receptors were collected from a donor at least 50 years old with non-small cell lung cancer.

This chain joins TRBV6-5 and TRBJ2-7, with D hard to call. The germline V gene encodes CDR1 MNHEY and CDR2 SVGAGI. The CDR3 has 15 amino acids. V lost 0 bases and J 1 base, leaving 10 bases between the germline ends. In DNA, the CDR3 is TGTGCCAGCAGTTACTCACCTGCCAGATCCTACGAGCAGTACTTC. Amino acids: CASSYSPARSYEQYF.

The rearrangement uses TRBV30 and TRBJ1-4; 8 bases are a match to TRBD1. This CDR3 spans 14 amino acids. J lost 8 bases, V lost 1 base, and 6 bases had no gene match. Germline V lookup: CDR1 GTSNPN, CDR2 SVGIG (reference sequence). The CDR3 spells CAWSDLGQGEKLFF. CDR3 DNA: TGTGCCTGGAGTGACCTCGGACAGGGCGAAAAACTGTTTTTT.

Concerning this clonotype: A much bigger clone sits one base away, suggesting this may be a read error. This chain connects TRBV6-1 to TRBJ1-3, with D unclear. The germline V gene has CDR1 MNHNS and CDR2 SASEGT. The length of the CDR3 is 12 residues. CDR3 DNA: TGTGCCAGCACGTCTTCTGGAAACACCCTATATTTT. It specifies CASTSSGNTLYF.

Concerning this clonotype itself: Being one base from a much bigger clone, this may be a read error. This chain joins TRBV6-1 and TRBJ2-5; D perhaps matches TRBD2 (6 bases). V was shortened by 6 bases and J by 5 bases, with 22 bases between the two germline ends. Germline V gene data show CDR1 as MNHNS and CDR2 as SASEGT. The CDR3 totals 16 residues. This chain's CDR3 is CASRTPSWRALETQYF. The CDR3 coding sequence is TGTGCCAGCAGGACCCCAAGCTGGAGGGCCTTGGAGACCCAGTACTTC.

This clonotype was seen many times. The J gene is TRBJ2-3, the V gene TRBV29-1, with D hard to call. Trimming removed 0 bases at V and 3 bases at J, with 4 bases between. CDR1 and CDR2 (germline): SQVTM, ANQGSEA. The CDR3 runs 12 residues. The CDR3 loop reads CSVEEWTDTQYF. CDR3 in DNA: TGCAGCGTTGAAGAGTGGACAGATACGCAGTATTTT.

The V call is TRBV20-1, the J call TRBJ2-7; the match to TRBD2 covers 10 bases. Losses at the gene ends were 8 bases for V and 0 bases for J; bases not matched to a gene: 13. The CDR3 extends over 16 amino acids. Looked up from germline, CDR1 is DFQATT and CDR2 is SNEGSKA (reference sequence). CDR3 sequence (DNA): TGCAGTTCGGCGGACGGTTCTAGCGGGAGCTCCTACGAGCAGTACTTC. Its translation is CSSADGSSGSSYEQYF.

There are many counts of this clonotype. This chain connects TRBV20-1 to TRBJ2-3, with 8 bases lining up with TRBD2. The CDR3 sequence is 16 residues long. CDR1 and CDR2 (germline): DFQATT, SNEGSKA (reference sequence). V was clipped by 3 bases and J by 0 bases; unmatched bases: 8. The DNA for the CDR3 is TGCAGTGCTAGCCCCGTAGCGGGAACTAGCACAGATACGCAGTATTTT. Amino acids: CSASPVAGTSTDTQYF.

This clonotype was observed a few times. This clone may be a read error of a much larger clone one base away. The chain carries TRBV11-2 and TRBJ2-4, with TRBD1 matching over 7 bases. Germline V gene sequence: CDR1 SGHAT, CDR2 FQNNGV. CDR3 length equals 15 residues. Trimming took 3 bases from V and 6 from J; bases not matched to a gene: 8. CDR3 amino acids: CASSFTRGTGNIQYF. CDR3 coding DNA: TGTGCCAGCAGCTTCACCAGGGGGACGGGAAACATTCAGTACTTC.

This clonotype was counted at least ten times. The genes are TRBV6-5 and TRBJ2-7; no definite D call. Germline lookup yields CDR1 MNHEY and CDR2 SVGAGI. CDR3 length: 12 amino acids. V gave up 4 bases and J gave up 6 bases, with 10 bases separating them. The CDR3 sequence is CASSFRTGEQYF. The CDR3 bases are TGTGCCAGCAGTTTCCGGACGGGCGAGCAGTACTTC.

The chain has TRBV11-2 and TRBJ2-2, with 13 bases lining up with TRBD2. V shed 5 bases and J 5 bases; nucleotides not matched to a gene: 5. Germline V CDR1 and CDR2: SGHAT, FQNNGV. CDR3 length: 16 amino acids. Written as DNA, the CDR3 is TGTGCCAGCAGCCTCGGGACTAGCGGGATTACCGGGGAGCTGTTTTTT. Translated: CASSLGTSGITGELFF.

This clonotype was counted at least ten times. DNA for the CDR3: TGTGCCAGCTCAACATTGGGACAAGAGGGAACTGAAGCTTTCTTT. It yields the protein CASSTLGQEGTEAFF. The chain joins TRBV18 to TRBJ1-1; D might be TRBD1 (6 bases). CDR1 and CDR2 from the germline V gene are KGHSH and LQKENI. The CDR3 extends over 15 amino acids. Trimming removed 5 bases from V and 5 bases from J, with 18 bases in between.

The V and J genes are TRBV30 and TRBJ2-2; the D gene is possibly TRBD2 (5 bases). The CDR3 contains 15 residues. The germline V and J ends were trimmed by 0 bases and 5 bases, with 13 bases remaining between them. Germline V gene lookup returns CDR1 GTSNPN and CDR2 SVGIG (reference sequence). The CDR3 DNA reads TGTGCCTGGAGTGTACGAGGTGGGAGAACCGGGGAGCTGTTTTTT. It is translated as CAWSVRGGRTGELFF.

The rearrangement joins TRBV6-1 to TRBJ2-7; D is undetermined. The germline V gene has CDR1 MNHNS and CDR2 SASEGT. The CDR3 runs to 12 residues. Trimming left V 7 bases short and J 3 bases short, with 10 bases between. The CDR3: CASTTVGYEQYF. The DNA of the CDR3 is TGTGCCAGCACCACAGTTGGCTACGAGCAGTACTTC.

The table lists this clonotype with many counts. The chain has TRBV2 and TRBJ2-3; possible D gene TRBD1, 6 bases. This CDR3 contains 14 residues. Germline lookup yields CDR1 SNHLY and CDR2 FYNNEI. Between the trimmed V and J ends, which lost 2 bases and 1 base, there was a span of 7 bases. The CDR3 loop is CASSEYRGTDTQYF. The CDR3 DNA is TGTGCCAGCAGTGAATACAGGGGCACAGATACGCAGTATTTT. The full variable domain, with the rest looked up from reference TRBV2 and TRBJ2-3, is EPEVTQTPSHQVTQMGQEVILRCVPISNHLYFYWYRQILGQKVEFLVSFYNNEISEKSEIFDDQFSVERPDGSNFTLKIRSTKLEDSAMYFCASSEYRGTDTQYFGPGTRLTVL.

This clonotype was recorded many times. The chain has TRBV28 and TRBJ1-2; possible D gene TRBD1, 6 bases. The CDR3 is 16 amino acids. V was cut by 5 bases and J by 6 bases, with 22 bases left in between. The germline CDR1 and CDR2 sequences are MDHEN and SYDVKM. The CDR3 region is CASSPSQGPLLDGYTF. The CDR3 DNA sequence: TGTGCCAGCAGTCCATCACAGGGACCGTTGCTCGATGGCTACACCTTC.

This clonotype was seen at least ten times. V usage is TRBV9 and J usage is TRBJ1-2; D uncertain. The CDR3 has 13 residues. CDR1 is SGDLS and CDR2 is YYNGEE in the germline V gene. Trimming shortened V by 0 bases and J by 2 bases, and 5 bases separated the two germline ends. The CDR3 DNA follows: TGTGCCAGCAGCGTAGGAAGGAACTATGGCTACACCTTC. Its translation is CASSVGRNYGYTF.

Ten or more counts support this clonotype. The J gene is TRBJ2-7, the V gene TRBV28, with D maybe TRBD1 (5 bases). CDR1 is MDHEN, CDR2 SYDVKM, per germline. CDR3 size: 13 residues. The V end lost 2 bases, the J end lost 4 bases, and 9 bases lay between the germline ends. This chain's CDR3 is CASSLQGPYEQYF. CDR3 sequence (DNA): TGTGCCAGCAGTTTACAGGGCCCTTACGAGCAGTACTTC. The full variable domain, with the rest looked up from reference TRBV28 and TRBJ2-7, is DVKVTQSSRYLVKRTGEKVFLECVQDMDHENMFWYRQDPGLGLRLIYFSYDVKMKEKGDIPEGYSVSREKKERFSLILESASTNQTSMYLCASSLQGPYEQYFGPGTRLTVT.

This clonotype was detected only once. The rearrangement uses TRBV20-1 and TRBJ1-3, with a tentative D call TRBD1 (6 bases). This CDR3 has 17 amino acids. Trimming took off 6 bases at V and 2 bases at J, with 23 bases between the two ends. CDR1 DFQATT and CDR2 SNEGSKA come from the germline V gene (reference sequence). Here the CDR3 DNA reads TGCAGTGCCAAGAGGGGGGGCTGGGGCGATGCTGGAAACACCATATATTTT. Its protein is CSAKRGGWGDAGNTIYF.

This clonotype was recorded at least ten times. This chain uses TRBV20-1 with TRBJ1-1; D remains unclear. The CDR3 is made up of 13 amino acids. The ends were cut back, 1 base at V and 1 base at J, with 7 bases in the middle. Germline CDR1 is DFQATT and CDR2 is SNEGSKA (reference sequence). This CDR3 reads CSARAPGNTEAFF. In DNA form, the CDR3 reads TGCAGTGCTAGAGCCCCAGGGAACACTGAAGCTTTCTTT.

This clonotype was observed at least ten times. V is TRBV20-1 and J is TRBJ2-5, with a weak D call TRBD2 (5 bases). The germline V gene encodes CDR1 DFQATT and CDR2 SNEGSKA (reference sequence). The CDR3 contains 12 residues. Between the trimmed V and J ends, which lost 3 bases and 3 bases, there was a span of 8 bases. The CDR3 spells CSASTREETQYF. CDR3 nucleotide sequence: TGCAGTGCTAGTACGCGGGAAGAGACCCAGTACTTC.

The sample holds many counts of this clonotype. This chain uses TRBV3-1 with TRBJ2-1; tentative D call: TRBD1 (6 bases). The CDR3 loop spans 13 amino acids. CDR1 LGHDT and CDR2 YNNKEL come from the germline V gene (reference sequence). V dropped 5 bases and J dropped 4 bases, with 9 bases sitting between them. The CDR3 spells CASSIRGYNEQFF. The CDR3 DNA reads TGTGCCAGCAGCATCAGGGGATACAATGAGCAGTTCTTC.

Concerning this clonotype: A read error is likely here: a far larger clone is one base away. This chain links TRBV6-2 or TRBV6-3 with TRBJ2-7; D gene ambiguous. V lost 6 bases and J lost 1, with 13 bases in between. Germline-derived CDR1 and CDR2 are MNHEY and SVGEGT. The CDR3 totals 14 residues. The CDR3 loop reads CASRMSGNSYEQYF. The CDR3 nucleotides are TGTGCCAGCAGGATGAGTGGGAATTCCTACGAGCAGTACTTC.

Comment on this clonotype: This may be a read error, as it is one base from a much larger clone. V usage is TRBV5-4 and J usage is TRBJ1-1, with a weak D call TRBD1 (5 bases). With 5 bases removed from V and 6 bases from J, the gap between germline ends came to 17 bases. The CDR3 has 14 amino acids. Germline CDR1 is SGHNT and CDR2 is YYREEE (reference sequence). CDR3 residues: CASSSAGTCAEAFF. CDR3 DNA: TGTGCCAGCAGTTCTGCCGGGACCTGTGCTGAAGCTTTCTTT.